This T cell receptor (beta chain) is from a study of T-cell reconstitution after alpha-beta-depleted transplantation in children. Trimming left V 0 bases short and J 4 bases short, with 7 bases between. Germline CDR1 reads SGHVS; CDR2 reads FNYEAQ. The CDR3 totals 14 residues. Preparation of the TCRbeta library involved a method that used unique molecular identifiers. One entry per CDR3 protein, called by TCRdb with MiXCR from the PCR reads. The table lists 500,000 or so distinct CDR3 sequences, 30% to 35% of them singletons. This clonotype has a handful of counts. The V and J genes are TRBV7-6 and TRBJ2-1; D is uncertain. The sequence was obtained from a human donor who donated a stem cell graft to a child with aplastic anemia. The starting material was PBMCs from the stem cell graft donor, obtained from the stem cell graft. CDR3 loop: CASSLASPYNEQFF. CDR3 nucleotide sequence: TGTGCCAGCAGCTTAGCGTCCCCATACAATGAGCAGTTCTTC.